Each of the 25 T cell receptor beta chains below was sequenced from the same sample in a study of blood T cells in healthy people across ages. A J-beta primer mix and a sample-barcoded 5' primer were used in a second PCR of roughly 7 to 12 cycles. TCRdb recomputed calls from the 5' RACE reads with MiXCR, one row per CDR3 protein. The table has over 1,200,000 distinct CDR3 sequences, approximately 63% seen once. The material sequenced was blood. All receptors derive from a man between 18 and 29 years old in good health.

This clonotype showed up just a few times. The chain has TRBV6-5 and TRBJ2-7; possible D gene TRBD2, 5 bases. The CDR3 is 15 residues long. Per germline, CDR1 MNHEY and CDR2 SVGAGI. V gave up 5 bases and J gave up 6 bases, with 20 bases separating them. Here the CDR3 DNA reads TGTGCCAGCAGTACCCTCAGAGGGTATAATGGCGAGCAGTACTTC. Protein: CASSTLRGYNGEQYF.

This chain uses TRBV6-4 with TRBJ2-7; D may be TRBD2 (6 bases). Per germline, CDR1 MRHNA and CDR2 SNTAGT. V was shortened by 2 bases and J by 2 bases, with 13 bases between the two germline ends. The CDR3 sequence is 15 residues long. CDR3 in DNA: TGTGCCAGCAGTGACGAGGCGGGACGAACCTACGAGCAGTACTTC. Protein product: CASSDEAGRTYEQYF.

CDR3 residues: CASSDWGGVSDQPQHF. The CDR3 region has the DNA TGTGCCAGCAGTGATTGGGGCGGGGTATCCGATCAGCCCCAGCATTTT. This chain connects TRBV2 to TRBJ1-5; a weak D match, TRBD1 (5 bases). Germline V gene data show CDR1 as SNHLY and CDR2 as FYNNEI. This CDR3 comprises 16 residues. V was cut by 3 bases and J by 5 bases, with 17 bases left in between.

Regarding this clonotype: An end of the junction differs from the germline gene, which may be a read error. The chain uses TRBV4-3 and TRBJ2-3, with 7 bases identical to TRBD1. Germline lookup yields CDR1 LGHNA and CDR2 YSLEER. The CDR3 covers 14 residues. CDR3 region: CAGSIEGAEDTQYF. In DNA form, the CDR3 reads TGCGCCGGCAGCATTGAGGGGGCGGAAGATACGCAGTATTTT.

This clonotype occurred once. The chain employs TRBV7-9 and TRBJ2-3, with 12 bases fitting TRBD2. The trim removed 5 bases at V and 3 bases at J, leaving 9 bases unmatched. From germline, CDR1 is SEHNR and CDR2 FQNEAQ (reference sequence). This CDR3 has 17 amino acids. The CDR3 is CASSRLAGASGTDTQYF. In nucleotides, the CDR3 is TGTGCCAGCAGCCGACTAGCGGGGGCGAGTGGGACAGATACGCAGTATTTT.

The J gene is TRBJ2-1, the V gene TRBV6-1, with 7 bases that match TRBD1. Trimming took 5 bases from V and 8 from J; bases not matched to a gene: 9. Germline V gene data show CDR1 as MNHNS and CDR2 as SASEGT. The CDR3 contains 14 residues. CDR3 loop: CASSNTGTADEQFF. The CDR3 DNA is TGTGCCAGCAGTAATACCGGGACAGCGGATGAGCAGTTCTTC.

This clonotype occurred a few times. This chain joins TRBV12-3 or TRBV12-4 and TRBJ2-7; D may be TRBD1 (5 bases). V dropped 2 bases and J dropped 3 bases, with 29 bases sitting between them. This CDR3 has 20 amino acids. CDR3 amino acids: CASSLSLGIFGHPNSYEQYF. CDR3 nucleotide sequence: TGTGCCAGCAGTTTATCATTGGGAATCTTCGGACACCCGAACAGCTACGAGCAGTACTTC.

The J gene is TRBJ2-5, the V gene TRBV20-1; 9 bases match TRBD2. V shed 2 bases, J shed 5 bases, and the junction held 12 bases outside the gene matches. The germline gives CDR1 DFQATT, CDR2 SNEGSKA (reference sequence). This CDR3 contains 16 residues. The DNA of the CDR3 is TGCAGTGCTAGAAAAACCGGGACTAGCAAACAGGAGACCCAGTACTTC. Protein: CSARKTGTSKQETQYF.

V and J are TRBV20-1 and TRBJ2-1; D remains unclear. CDR3 length: 10 residues. Germline loops: CDR1 DFQATT, CDR2 SNEGSKA (reference sequence). V was shortened by 1 base and J by 14 bases, with 9 bases between the two germline ends. In DNA form, the CDR3 reads TGCAGTGCTAGAGTGGTATTCGAGTTCTTC. Its protein is CSARVVFEFF.

The V call is TRBV7-2, the J call TRBJ2-1; 8 bases line up with TRBD2. The CDR3 runs to 14 residues. V dropped 5 bases and J dropped 6; count of bases not matched to a gene: 6. Germline values: CDR1 SGHTA, CDR2 FQGNSA. CDR3 protein: CASSPLAGGNEQFF. In DNA, the CDR3 is TGTGCCAGCAGCCCTCTAGCGGGCGGCAATGAGCAGTTCTTC.

J is TRBJ2-1 and V is TRBV9; 9 bases match TRBD2. The CDR3 spans 15 residues. Germline V gives CDR1 SGDLS, CDR2 YYNGEE. The ends lost 1 base at V and 4 bases at J; junction bases unmatched: 3. DNA for the CDR3: TGTGCCAGCAGCGTACTAGCGGGACCTTACAATGAGCAGTTCTTC. This translates into CASSVLAGPYNEQFF.

The chain carries TRBV7-8 and TRBJ2-4; 11 bases match TRBD1. The J call is in doubt because the DNA end fits TRBJ2-7 better. This CDR3 comprises 14 residues. The germline gives CDR1 SGHVS, CDR2 FQNEAQ. This CDR3 is CASSSMGQGDEQYF. The CDR3 DNA reads as TGTGCCAGCAGCTCAATGGGACAGGGGGACGAGCAGTACTTC.

This clonotype was detected only a few times. V is TRBV4-1 and J is TRBJ2-7; 8 bases match TRBD1. V lost 6 bases and J lost 3; bases outside the gene matches: 10. This CDR3 spans 15 amino acids. The germline CDR1 and CDR2 sequences are MGHRA and YSYEKL. CDR3 nucleotides: TGCGCCAGCAGTCAACAGGGGGGAGCGAGCTACGAGCAGTACTTC. Protein sequence: CASSQQGGASYEQYF.

This chain links TRBV20-1 with TRBJ1-5, with TRBD1 matching 12 bases. From germline, CDR1 is DFQATT and CDR2 SNEGSKA (reference sequence). V gave up 3 bases and J gave up 6 bases; unmatched junction bases: 6. The CDR3 is 15 residues long. The CDR3 DNA is TGCAGTGCTAGCACGGGACAGGGGGCTAGTCAGCCCCAGCATTTT. Residues: CSASTGQGASQPQHF.

This clonotype was detected a few times. This chain joins TRBV7-9 and TRBJ2-7; 7 positions agree with TRBD2. CDR1 SEHNR and CDR2 FQNEAQ come from the germline V gene (reference sequence). V lost 4 bases, J lost 2 bases, and 5 bases stayed unmatched. The CDR3 is 14 residues long. CDR3 in DNA: TGTGCCAGCAGCTCAGCCGGGACTACCTACGAGCAGTACTTC. Its translation: CASSSAGTTYEQYF.

The chain links TRBV4-1 to TRBJ2-7; either TRBD1 or TRBD2 may supply D (5 bases each). This CDR3 is 15 amino acids long. Per the germline V gene, CDR1 is MGHRA and CDR2 is YSYEKL. The V and J ends lost 8 bases and 4 bases respectively, with 21 bases between them. Written as DNA, the CDR3 is TGCGCCAGCCAGCCCCAGAAGGGACCCCCATACGAGCAGTACTTC. Translation: CASQPQKGPPYEQYF.

This clonotype was observed a handful of times. This rearrangement joins TRBV12-3 or TRBV12-4 to TRBJ1-5, with 8 bases aligning to TRBD1. J gave up 1 base and V 7 bases, and 9 bases lay outside the gene matches. The CDR3 extends over 16 amino acids. CDR3 bases: TGTGCCAGCACCCCCGGGACAGGAGTCAGCAATCAGCCCCAGCATTTT. Its protein product is CASTPGTGVSNQPQHF.

This chain joins TRBV18 and TRBJ1-4; a possible D gene is TRBD1 (5 bases). CDR3 length equals 15 residues. Germline CDR1 reads KGHSH; CDR2 reads LQKENI. Trimming shortened V by 0 bases and J by 7 bases, and 12 bases separated the two germline ends. The CDR3 DNA sequence: TGTGCCAGCTCACCACCCGCAGGGACGGTTGAAAAACTGTTTTTT. Translated, it gives CASSPPAGTVEKLFF.

This clonotype has more than one count but fewer than ten. The V call is TRBV11-2, the J call TRBJ2-4; no clear D. The tail of the sequence fits TRBJ2-7 better, so the J call may be wrong. This CDR3 has 13 residues. From germline, CDR1 is SGHAT and CDR2 FQNNGV. The CDR3 loop is CASSRAVNYEQYF. The CDR3 nucleotides read TGTGCCAGCAGCAGAGCTGTGAATTACGAGCAGTACTTC.

The rearrangement joins TRBV20-1 to TRBJ2-7, with D unresolved. Deletions cut 0 bases from V and 5 bases from J, with 17 bases between. Germline V CDR1 and CDR2: DFQATT, SNEGSKA (reference sequence). There are 15 residues in the CDR3. CDR3 coding DNA: TGCAGTGCTAGAGATTCGGCTAGATCAACCCACGAGCAGTACTTC. Encoded protein: CSARDSARSTHEQYF.

This clonotype was found a few times. This chain links TRBV5-4 with TRBJ1-4, with no clear D. The CDR3 extends over 13 amino acids. CDR1 and CDR2 (germline): SGHNT, YYREEE (reference sequence). V lost 4 bases, J lost 5 bases, and 9 bases lay in between. CDR3 protein: CASSRAENEKLFF. CDR3 sequence (DNA): TGTGCCAGCAGCCGGGCCGAAAATGAAAAACTGTTTTTT.

The rearrangement links TRBV29-1 to TRBJ2-4, with 7 positions matching TRBD1. Judging by the DNA end, TRBJ2-7 fits better; the J call may be wrong. The length of the CDR3 is 14 residues. Per germline, CDR1 SQVTM and CDR2 ANQGSEA. The CDR3 region has the DNA TGCAGCGTTTTCGGGACAGACATTAATTCCGAGCAGTACTTC. Translation: CSVFGTDINSEQYF.

The chain employs TRBV27 and TRBJ2-7, with D possibly TRBD1 on 6 matching bases. Germline-derived CDR1 and CDR2 are MNHEY and SMNVEV (reference sequence). The CDR3 length is 13 residues. With 10 bases removed from V and 1 base from J, the gap between germline ends came to 14 bases. CDR3: CATTPGDSYEQYF. CDR3 bases: TGTGCCACCACCCCAGGGGATTCCTACGAGCAGTACTTC.

The chain combines TRBV27 with TRBJ2-7; 8 bases agree with TRBD1. CDR1 is MNHEY, CDR2 SMNVEV, per germline (reference sequence). This CDR3 contains 15 residues. V lost 5 bases and J lost 7; bases outside the gene matches: 13. The CDR3 loop is CASSPPGQGLGEQYF. The CDR3 DNA reads TGTGCCAGCAGTCCCCCTGGACAGGGACTGGGAGAGCAGTACTTC.

The CDR3 DNA follows: TGTGCCATCAGCGCGGGGGGATTTTACAATGAGCAGTTCTTC. Amino acid sequence: CAISAGGFYNEQFF. The rearrangement uses TRBV10-3 and TRBJ2-1, with TRBD2 identical over 8 bases. Per the germline V gene, CDR1 is ENHRY and CDR2 is SYGVKD. V shed 6 bases, J shed 4 bases, and the junction held 5 bases outside the gene matches. This CDR3 is 14 amino acids long.